Below, 13 T cell receptor beta chains from the same sample are listed, as sequenced in a study of blood T cell repertoires in COVID-19. Sequencing used immunoSEQ multiplex PCR; TCRdb keeps in-frame clones, though not all of them. The sample has under 100,000 clones, 65% to 85% seen once; the top ten hold approximately 25%. The sequenced material came from peripheral blood. The receptor source for this set is an elderly man with active or convalescent COVID-19.

The chain is built from TRBV15 and TRBJ1-4, with 7 positions matching TRBD1. Trimming cost V 0 bases and J 4 bases; bases outside gene matches: 5. The CDR3 is made up of 16 amino acids. Germline V lookup: CDR1 LNHNV, CDR2 YYDKDF (reference sequence). In nucleotides, the CDR3 is TGTGCCACCAGCAGAGAACGGGCAGGGGGTAATGAAAAACTGTTTTTT. This codes for CATSRERAGGNEKLFF.

The rearrangement joins TRBV2 to TRBJ1-2; the D gene is possibly TRBD1 (6 bases). Germline CDR1 is SNHLY and CDR2 is FYNNEI. V lost 6 bases and J 2 bases, leaving 13 bases between the germline ends. This CDR3 has 14 amino acids. The CDR3 DNA sequence: TGTGCCAGCAGACCCGACAGGAGCAACTATGGCTACACCTTC. Protein: CASRPDRSNYGYTF. The full variable domain, rest sourced from reference TRBV2 and TRBJ1-2, is EPEVTQTPSHQVTQMGQEVILRCVPISNHLYFYWYRQILGQKVEFLVSFYNNEISEKSEIFDDQFSVERPDGSNFTLKIRSTKLEDSAMYFCASRPDRSNYGYTFGSGTRLTVV.

The CDR3 protein is CASSPGGALVTEAFF. The CDR3 DNA follows: TGTGCCAGCAGCCCGGGGGGGGCTTTGGTAACTGAAGCTTTCTTT. The chain links TRBV9 to TRBJ1-1, with a tentative D call TRBD1 (6 bases). The V end was cut by 4 bases, the J end by 5 bases, with 18 bases between. The germline V gene encodes CDR1 SGDLS and CDR2 YYNGEE. The CDR3 spans 15 residues.

The gene calls are TRBV5-4 and TRBJ2-3; 7 bases align to TRBD2. Germline V CDR1 and CDR2: SGHNT, YYREEE (reference sequence). V shed 2 bases, J shed 14 bases, and the junction held 20 bases outside the gene matches. This CDR3 is 16 amino acids long. The CDR3 spells CASSLSSSGIPTDPYF. The DNA for the CDR3 is TGTGCCAGCAGCTTATCGTCTAGCGGAATCCCTACTGATCCGTATTTT.

This chain uses TRBV29-1 with TRBJ1-1, with 10 positions matching TRBD1. The CDR3 totals 13 residues. CDR1 is SQVTM and CDR2 is ANQGSEA in the germline V gene. V was clipped by 6 bases and J by 7 bases; unmatched bases: 8. The CDR3 coding sequence is TGCAGCGTCGCCGAGACAGGGGGCGGTGAAGCTTTCTTT. As protein: CSVAETGGGEAFF.

V and J are TRBV19 and TRBJ1-6, with 7 bases fitting TRBD1. Unmatched junction bases numbered 4, after V lost 4 bases and J lost 1 base. CDR3 size: 16 residues. CDR1 is LNHDA and CDR2 is SQIVND in the germline V gene (reference sequence). CDR3 nucleotide sequence: TGTGCCAGTAGTAGCAGGGGGTGGTCCTATAATTCACCCCTCCACTTT. Translating gives CASSSRGWSYNSPLHF.

This clone showed up just once. The chain recombines TRBV28 with TRBJ1-2; the match to TRBD1 covers 7 bases. This CDR3 contains 16 residues. V gave up 3 bases and J gave up 9 bases; unmatched junction bases: 16. Germline CDR1 MDHEN, CDR2 SYDVKM. CDR3 nucleotide sequence: TGTGCCAGCAGTTTGGCAGGGGGGATAGGAGAGGGTCGCTACACCTTC. As protein: CASSLAGGIGEGRYTF.

The chain uses TRBV5-4 and TRBJ2-6; tentative D call: TRBD2 (7 bases). This CDR3 has 16 amino acids. Trimming shortened V by 4 bases and J by 4 bases, and 15 bases separated the two germline ends. The germline CDR1 and CDR2 sequences are SGHNT and YYREEE (reference sequence). CDR3 coding DNA: TGTGCCAGCAGCCGTTCTGCGGGGGCAGGGGCCAACGTCCTGACTTTC. It translates to CASSRSAGAGANVLTF.

The chain is built from TRBV29-1 and TRBJ1-6, with 8 positions matching TRBD1. The CDR3 totals 13 residues. Germline CDR1 reads SQVTM; CDR2 reads ANQGSEA. With V trimmed by 7 bases and J by 10 bases, 9 bases remained unmatched. CDR3: CSAGQGAGSPLHF. CDR3 DNA: TGCAGCGCCGGCCAGGGGGCAGGGTCACCCCTCCACTTT. The full variable domain, its missing parts supplied by reference TRBV29-1 and TRBJ1-6, is SAVISQKPSRDICQRGTSLTIQCQVDSQVTMMFWYRQQPGQSLTLIATANQGSEATYESGFVIDKFPISRPNLTFSTLTVSNMSPEDSSIYLCSAGQGAGSPLHFGNGTRLTVT.

The chain uses TRBV14 and TRBJ2-6; D gene ambiguous. V lost 3 bases to trimming and J lost 2 bases, with 5 bases between them. Germline V lookup: CDR1 SGHDN, CDR2 FVKESK. The CDR3 is 14 amino acids. DNA for the CDR3: TGTGCCAGCAGCCACAGCGCTGGGGCCAACGTCCTGACTTTC. Its translation is CASSHSAGANVLTF.

The table lists this clone with a few counts. The genes are TRBV2 and TRBJ1-6, with D uncertain. The germline gives CDR1 SNHLY, CDR2 FYNNEI. The ends were cut back, 5 bases at V and 0 bases at J, with 14 bases in the middle. This CDR3 contains 17 residues. CDR3 nucleotides: TGTGCCAGCAGTAGACGACAAACTAGCTCCTATAATTCACCCCTCCACTTT. It specifies CASSRRQTSSYNSPLHF.

The chain employs TRBV9 and TRBJ1-3, with D maybe TRBD1 (5 bases). CDR1 SGDLS and CDR2 YYNGEE come from the germline V gene. CDR3 length equals 16 residues. V lost 4 bases, J lost 0 bases, and 14 bases lay in between. CDR3 sequence (DNA): TGTGCCAGCAGCAAAGGGGAACACAGCTCTGGAAACACCATATATTTT. It codes for CASSKGEHSSGNTIYF.

The V call is TRBV10-3, the J call TRBJ2-1; TRBD2 matches 8 bases. With V trimmed by 10 bases and J by 0 bases, 5 bases remained unmatched. Germline lookup yields CDR1 ENHRY and CDR2 SYGVKD. The CDR3 is made up of 14 amino acids. CDR3 bases: TGTGCCACCAAAGCGGGGGTCTCCTACAATGAGCAGTTCTTC. Translated, it gives CATKAGVSYNEQFF.